The entry that follows covers one T cell receptor beta chain sequence. Its antigen is as yet unknown. PCR amplification relied on 60 Vbeta primers (plus 13 Jbeta primers). Repertoires were generated with immunoSEQ multiplex PCR, while TCRdb's copy carries only in-frame clones and drops some. The sample carries approximately 190,000 clones, 82% recorded once. The CDR3 runs to 10 residues. V dropped 8 bases and J dropped 5 bases, with 6 bases sitting between them. Germline V gives CDR1 SEHNR, CDR2 FQNEAQ (reference sequence). This sample was taken from a study of cytomegalovirus exposure and HLA in healthy donors. Study-level findings and limits: In presence/absence analyses, roughly uniform sequencing depth across donors was assumed. Compared with the roughly 670-donor mean, an Asian-associated ancestry cluster reportedly had fewer N-insertions, according to a later analysis. Most subjects' HLA-A and HLA-B alleles were reportedly predicted from TCR beta sequences. TCR association rates varied by HLA locus in a later analysis, with DRB1 highest and HLA-C lowest.

This chain connects TRBV7-9 to TRBJ1-2; D uncertain. The sequenced material came from PBMCs. The origin of this receptor is a boy aged 2 to 10 in good health and CMV-seronegative. In DNA, the CDR3 is TGTGCCAGCCGAGGGTATGGCTACACCTTC. This codes for CASRGYGYTF. The full variable domain, rest sourced from reference TRBV7-9 and TRBJ1-2, is DTGVSQNPRHKITKRGQNVTFRCDPISEHNRLYWYRQTLGQGPEFLTYFQNEAQLEKSRLLSDRFSAERPKGSFSTLEIQRTEQGDSAMYLCASRGYGYTFGSGTRLTVV.